This paragraph covers one T cell receptor (beta chain) sequence. Its antigen is currently unknown. This entry comes from a study of cytotoxic CD8 clonotypes in ibrutinib-treated CLL. Study findings and constraints: Once treatment began, public clonotypes, which were uncommon, contracted or stayed stable. Sustained-remission patients were sampled at different times than progressing patients were. Upon ibrutinib response clonality rose, and upon progression it fell back toward baseline.

Profiled with immunoSEQ multiplex PCR; TCRdb holds only in-frame clones, not every one. The sample gives about 300,000 clones, less than 85% of which show up once; about 5.3% is in the top ten. This clonotype originated in a human donor with chronic lymphocytic leukemia. This specimen consisted of PBMCs, obtained at disease progression, from a patient treated with ibrutinib.

The CDR3 here is CASNPDLAGGLREQYF. For the CDR3, the DNA is TGTGCCAGCAACCCTGATCTAGCGGGAGGGCTCCGCGAGCAGTACTTC. The chain has TRBV2 and TRBJ2-7, with 12 bases that match TRBD2. Per the germline V gene, CDR1 is SNHLY and CDR2 is FYNNEI. CDR3 length: 16 amino acids. With 7 bases clipped from V and 6 bases from J, the junction kept 13 bases outside the gene matches.